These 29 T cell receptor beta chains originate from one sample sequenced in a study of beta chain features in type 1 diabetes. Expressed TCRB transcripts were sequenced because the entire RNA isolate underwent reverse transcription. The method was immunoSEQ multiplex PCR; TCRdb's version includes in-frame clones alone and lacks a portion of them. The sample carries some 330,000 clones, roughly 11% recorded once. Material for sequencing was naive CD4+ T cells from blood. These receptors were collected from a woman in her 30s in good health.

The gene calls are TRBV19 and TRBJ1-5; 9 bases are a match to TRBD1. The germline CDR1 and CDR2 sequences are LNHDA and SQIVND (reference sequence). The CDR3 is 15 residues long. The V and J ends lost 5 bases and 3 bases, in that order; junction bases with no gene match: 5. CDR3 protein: CASSEDRGFNQPQHF. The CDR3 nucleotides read TGTGCCAGTAGTGAGGACAGGGGATTCAATCAGCCCCAGCATTTT.

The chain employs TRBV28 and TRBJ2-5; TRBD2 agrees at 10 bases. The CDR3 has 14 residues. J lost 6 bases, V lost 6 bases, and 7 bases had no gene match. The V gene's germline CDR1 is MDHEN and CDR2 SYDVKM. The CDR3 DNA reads TGTGCCAGCAGCCAGAGCGGGAGGGCCAAGACCCAGTACTTC. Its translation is CASSQSGRAKTQYF.

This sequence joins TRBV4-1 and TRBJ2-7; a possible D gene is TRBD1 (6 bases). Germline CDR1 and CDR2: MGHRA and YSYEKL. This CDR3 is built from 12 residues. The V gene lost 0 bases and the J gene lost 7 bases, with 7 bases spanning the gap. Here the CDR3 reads CASSQEGGEQYF. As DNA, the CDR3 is TGCGCCAGCAGCCAAGAAGGGGGTGAGCAGTACTTC.

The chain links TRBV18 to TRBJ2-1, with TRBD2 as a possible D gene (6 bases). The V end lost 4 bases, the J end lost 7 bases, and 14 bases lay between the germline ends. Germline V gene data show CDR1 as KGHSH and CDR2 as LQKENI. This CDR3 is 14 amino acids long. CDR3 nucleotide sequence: TGTGCCAGCTCACTCGAGACTAGTAGGAATGAGCAGTTCTTC. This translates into CASSLETSRNEQFF.

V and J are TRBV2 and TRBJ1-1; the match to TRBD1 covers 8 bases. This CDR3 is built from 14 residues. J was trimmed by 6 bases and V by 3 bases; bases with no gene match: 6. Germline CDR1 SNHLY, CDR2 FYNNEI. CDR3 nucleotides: TGTGCCAGCAGTGACCCCGGACAGGGTTCTGAAGCTTTCTTT. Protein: CASSDPGQGSEAFF.

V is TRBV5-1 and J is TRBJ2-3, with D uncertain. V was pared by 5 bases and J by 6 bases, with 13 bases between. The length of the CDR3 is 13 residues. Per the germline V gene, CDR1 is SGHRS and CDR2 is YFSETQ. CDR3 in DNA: TGCGCCAGCAGTTCGCCCATACGGGATACGCAGTATTTT. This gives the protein CASSSPIRDTQYF.

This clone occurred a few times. The chain's CDR3 is CASSFRGDTQYF. The CDR3 DNA reads TGTGCCAGCAGTTTCAGGGGGGATACGCAGTATTTT. The chain has TRBV27 and TRBJ2-3; 7 nucleotides agree with TRBD1. The germline V gene encodes CDR1 MNHEY and CDR2 SMNVEV (reference sequence). The CDR3 has 12 residues. Trimming cost V 3 bases and J 6 bases; bases outside gene matches: 0.

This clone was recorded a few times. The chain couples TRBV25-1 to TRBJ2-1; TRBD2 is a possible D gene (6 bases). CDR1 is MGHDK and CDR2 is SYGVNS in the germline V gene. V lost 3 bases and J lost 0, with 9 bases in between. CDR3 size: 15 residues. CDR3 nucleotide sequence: TGTGCCAGCAGTGATAGCGGCAGCTCCTACAATGAGCAGTTCTTC. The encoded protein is CASSDSGSSYNEQFF.

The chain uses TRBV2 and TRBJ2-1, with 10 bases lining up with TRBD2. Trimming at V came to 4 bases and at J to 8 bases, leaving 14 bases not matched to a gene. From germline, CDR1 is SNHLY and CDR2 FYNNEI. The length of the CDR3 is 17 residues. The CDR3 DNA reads TGTGCCAGCAGTGTAGGGAGGTTAGCGGGAGGTGTGGATGAGCAGTTCTTC. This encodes CASSVGRLAGGVDEQFF.

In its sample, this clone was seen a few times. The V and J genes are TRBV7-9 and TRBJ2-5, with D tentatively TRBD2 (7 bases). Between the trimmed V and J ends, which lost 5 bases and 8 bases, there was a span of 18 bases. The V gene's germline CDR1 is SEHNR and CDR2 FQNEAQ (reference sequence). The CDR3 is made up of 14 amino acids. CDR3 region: CASSEVGGRETQYF. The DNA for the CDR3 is TGTGCCAGCAGCGAAGTGGGGGGGCGAGAAACCCAGTACTTC.

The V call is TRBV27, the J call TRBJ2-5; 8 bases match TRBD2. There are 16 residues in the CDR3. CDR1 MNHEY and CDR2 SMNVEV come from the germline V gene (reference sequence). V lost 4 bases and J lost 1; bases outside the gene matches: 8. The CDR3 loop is CASSSLGGRPQETQYF. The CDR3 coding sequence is TGTGCCAGCAGTTCCCTAGGCGGGAGGCCCCAAGAGACCCAGTACTTC.

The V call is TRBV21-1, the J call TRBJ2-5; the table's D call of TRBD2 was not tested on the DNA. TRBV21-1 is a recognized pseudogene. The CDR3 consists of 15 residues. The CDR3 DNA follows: TGTGCCAGCAGGCGGACTAGCGGGGATCAAGAGACCCAGTACTTC. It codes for CASRRTSGDQETQYF.

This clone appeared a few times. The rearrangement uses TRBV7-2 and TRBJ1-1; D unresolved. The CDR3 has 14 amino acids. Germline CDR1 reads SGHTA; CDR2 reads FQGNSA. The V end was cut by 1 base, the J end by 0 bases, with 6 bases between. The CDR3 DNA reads TGTGCCAGCAGCTTAGGGAGCTTGAACACTGAAGCTTTCTTT. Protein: CASSLGSLNTEAFF.

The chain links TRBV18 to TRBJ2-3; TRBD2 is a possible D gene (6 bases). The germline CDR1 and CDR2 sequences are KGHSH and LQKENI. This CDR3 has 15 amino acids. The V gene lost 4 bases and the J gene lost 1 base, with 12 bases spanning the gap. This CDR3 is CASSQSGVGTDTQYF. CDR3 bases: TGTGCCAGCTCACAGTCGGGAGTAGGCACAGATACGCAGTATTTT.

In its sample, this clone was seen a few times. CDR3 protein: CASSLAQNSYNEQFF. CDR3 in DNA: TGTGCCAGCAGCTTAGCGCAGAACTCCTACAATGAGCAGTTCTTC. This chain links TRBV7-2 with TRBJ2-1; the D is unclear. The length of the CDR3 is 15 residues. The germline CDR1 and CDR2 sequences are SGHTA and FQGNSA. Deletions cut 0 bases from V and 0 bases from J, with 6 bases between.

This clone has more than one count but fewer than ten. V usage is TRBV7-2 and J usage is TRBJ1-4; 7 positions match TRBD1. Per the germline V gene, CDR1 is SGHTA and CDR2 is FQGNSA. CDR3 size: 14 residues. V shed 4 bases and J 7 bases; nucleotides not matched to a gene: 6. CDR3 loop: CASSSWGQTEKLFF. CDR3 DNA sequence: TGTGCCAGCAGCTCGTGGGGACAGACTGAAAAACTGTTTTTT.

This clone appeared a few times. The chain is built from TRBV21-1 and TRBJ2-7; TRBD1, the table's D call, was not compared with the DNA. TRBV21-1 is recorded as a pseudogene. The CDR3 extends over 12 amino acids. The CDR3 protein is CAGYSGVHEQYF. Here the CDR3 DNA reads TGTGCCGGATATTCAGGGGTCCACGAGCAGTACTTC.

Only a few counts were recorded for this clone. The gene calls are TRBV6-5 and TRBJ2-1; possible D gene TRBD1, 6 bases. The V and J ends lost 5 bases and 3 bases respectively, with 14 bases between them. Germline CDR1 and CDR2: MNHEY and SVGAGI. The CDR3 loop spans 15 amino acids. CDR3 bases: TGTGCCAGCAGTAAAGACAGGAGTTTCTACAATGAGCAGTTCTTC. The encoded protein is CASSKDRSFYNEQFF.

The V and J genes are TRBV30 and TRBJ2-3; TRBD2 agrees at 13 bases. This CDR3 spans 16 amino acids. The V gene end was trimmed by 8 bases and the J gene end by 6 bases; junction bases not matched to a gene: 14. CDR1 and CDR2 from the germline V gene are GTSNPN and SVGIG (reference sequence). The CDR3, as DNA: TGTGCCCGCCTTTCCGGGACTAGCGGGAAATCGGATACGCAGTATTTT. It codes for CARLSGTSGKSDTQYF.

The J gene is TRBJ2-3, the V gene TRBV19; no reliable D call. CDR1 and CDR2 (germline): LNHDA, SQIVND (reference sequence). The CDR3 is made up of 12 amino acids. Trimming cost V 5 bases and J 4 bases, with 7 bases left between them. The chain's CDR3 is CASSPVSDTQYF. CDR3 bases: TGTGCCAGTAGTCCGGTTTCAGATACGCAGTATTTT.

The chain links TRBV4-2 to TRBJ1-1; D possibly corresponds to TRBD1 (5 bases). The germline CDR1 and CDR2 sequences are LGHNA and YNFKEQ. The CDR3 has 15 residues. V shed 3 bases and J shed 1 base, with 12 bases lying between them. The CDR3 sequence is CASSHKGVANTEAFF. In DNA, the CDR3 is TGTGCCAGCAGCCATAAAGGGGTCGCGAACACTGAAGCTTTCTTT.

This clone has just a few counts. The CDR3 bases are TGTGCCAGCGCCTTTGACAGGGCTAATCAGCCCCAGCATTTT. Translation: CASAFDRANQPQHF. The chain employs TRBV6-6 and TRBJ1-5, with 7 bases identical to TRBD1. Germline CDR1 reads MNHNY; CDR2 reads SVGAGI (reference sequence). V lost 8 bases to trimming and J lost 4 bases; unmatched junction nucleotides: 8. The CDR3 contains 14 residues.

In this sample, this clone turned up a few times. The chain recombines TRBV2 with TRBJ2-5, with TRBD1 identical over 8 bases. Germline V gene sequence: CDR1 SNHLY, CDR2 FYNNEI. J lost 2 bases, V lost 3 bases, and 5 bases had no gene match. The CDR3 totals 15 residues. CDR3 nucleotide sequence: TGTGCCAGCAGTGATCAGGGGGCTGGACAAGAGACCCAGTACTTC. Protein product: CASSDQGAGQETQYF.

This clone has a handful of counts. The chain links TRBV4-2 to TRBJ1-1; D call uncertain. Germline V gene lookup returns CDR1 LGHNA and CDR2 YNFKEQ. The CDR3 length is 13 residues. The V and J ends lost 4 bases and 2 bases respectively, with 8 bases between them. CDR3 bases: TGTGCCAGCAGCCCAGAGGCAAACACTGAAGCTTTCTTT. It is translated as CASSPEANTEAFF.

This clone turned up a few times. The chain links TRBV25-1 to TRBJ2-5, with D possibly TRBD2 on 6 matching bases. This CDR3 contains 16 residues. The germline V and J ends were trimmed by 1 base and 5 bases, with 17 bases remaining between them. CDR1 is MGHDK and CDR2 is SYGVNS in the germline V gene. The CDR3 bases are TGTGCCAGCAGTGAATCCGGGGTAGGGGCGGGGGAGACCCAGTACTTC. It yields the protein CASSESGVGAGETQYF.

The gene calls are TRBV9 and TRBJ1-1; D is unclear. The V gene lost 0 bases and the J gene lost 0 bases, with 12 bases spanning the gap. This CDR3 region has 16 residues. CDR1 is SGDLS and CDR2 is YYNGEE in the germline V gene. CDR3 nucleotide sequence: TGTGCCAGCAGCGTAGGACAATCGCGCATGAACACTGAAGCTTTCTTT. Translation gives CASSVGQSRMNTEAFF. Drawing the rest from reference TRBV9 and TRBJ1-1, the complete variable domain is DSGVTQTPKHLITATGQRVTLRCSPRSGDLSVYWYQQSLDQGLQFLIQYYNGEERAKGNILERFSAQQFPDLHSELNLSSLELGDSALYFCASSVGQSRMNTEAFFGQGTRLTVV.

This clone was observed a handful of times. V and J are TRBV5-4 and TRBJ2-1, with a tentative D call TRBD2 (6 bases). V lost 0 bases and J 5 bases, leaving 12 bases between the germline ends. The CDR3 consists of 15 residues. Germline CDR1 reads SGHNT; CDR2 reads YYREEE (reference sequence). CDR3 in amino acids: CASSLVLAVDNEQFF. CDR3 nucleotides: TGTGCCAGCAGCTTGGTTTTAGCGGTTGACAATGAGCAGTTCTTC.

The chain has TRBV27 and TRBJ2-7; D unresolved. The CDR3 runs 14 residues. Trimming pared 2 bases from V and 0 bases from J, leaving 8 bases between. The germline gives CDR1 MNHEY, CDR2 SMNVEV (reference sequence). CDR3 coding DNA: TGTGCCAGCAGTTTAACGGTGAGCTCCTACGAGCAGTACTTC. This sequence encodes CASSLTVSSYEQYF.

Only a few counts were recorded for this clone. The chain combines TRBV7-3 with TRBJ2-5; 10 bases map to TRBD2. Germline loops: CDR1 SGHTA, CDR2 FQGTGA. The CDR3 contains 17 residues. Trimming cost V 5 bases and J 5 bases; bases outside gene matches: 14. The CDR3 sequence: CASSGLAGVNVTETQYF. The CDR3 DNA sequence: TGTGCCAGCAGCGGGCTAGCGGGAGTAAACGTAACGGAGACCCAGTACTTC.